Sequencing of this T cell receptor beta chain was carried out in a study of T cell responses to AZD1222 COVID-19 vaccine. General study points: Targeting of unmutated variant regions was reportedly seen in nearly half of spike-specific TCRs. At study baseline, merely five or six AZD1222 recipients were seropositive. Clonal diversity may have been underestimated in mostly white British donors.

Repertoires were generated with immunoSEQ multiplex PCR, while TCRdb's copy carries only in-frame clones and drops some. The data contain just over 90,000 clones, around 89% of them singletons. This CDR3 spans 15 amino acids. After removal of 5 bases from V and 3 bases from J, the junction contained 5 bases not matched to a gene. The germline gives CDR1 ENHRY, CDR2 SYGVKD. With regard to this clone: Its target is not known.

This TCR came from an adult who received the AZD1222 COVID-19 vaccine. The chain joins TRBV10-3 to TRBJ2-2; TRBD1 agrees at 8 bases. Sequences were derived from peripheral blood, sampled 28 days after the second AZD1222 dose. Here the CDR3 reads CAISTGTGDTGELFF. As DNA, the CDR3 is TGTGCCATCAGTACCGGGACAGGTGACACCGGGGAGCTGTTTTTT.